One and the same sample provided the 11 T cell receptor beta chains below, sequenced in a study of cytomegalovirus exposure and HLA in healthy donors. PCR used 60 Vbeta primers and 13 Jbeta primers. Clones were read by immunoSEQ multiplex PCR, and TCRdb kept only the in-frame ones, dropping some. The table has roughly 100,000 clones, around three fifths seen once. Sequences were obtained from PBMCs. These receptor sequences come from a woman in her fifties or sixties in good health and CMV-seropositive.

This chain uses TRBV7-6 with TRBJ1-1; 8 bases are a match to TRBD1. V shed 8 bases, J shed 4 bases, and the junction held 9 bases outside the gene matches. Germline-derived CDR1 and CDR2 are SGHVS and FNYEAQ. The CDR3 runs to 14 residues. The CDR3 loop is CASSVDRVSTEAFF. CDR3 nucleotide sequence: TGTGCCAGCTCCGTGGACAGGGTCTCCACTGAAGCTTTCTTT.

This clone appeared once. This sequence joins TRBV4-2 and TRBJ2-7; 11 nucleotides agree with TRBD2. Germline assignment: CDR1 LGHNA and CDR2 YNFKEQ. The junction had 6 bases not matched to a gene; V was cut back by 2 bases and J by 3 bases. The CDR3 has 16 amino acids. Here the CDR3 reads CASSQRSGTSGYEQYF. CDR3 sequence (DNA): TGTGCCAGCAGCCAACGATCCGGGACTAGCGGCTACGAGCAGTACTTC.

The chain couples TRBV2 to TRBJ2-7; 11 bases are shared with TRBD1. The CDR3 is 15 residues long. CDR1 and CDR2 from the germline V gene are SNHLY and FYNNEI. The J segment lost 4 bases and the V segment lost 6 bases, leaving 8 bases of the junction unmatched. The CDR3 nucleotides read TGTGCCAGCAGGCCCGGACAGGGGGCATGGTACGAGCAGTACTTC. This encodes CASRPGQGAWYEQYF.

Concerning this clone itself: Mismatch with germline at one junction end may stem from a read error. The chain has TRBV5-1 and TRBJ1-4, with a tentative D call TRBD1 (6 bases). The CDR3 loop spans 15 amino acids. Per germline, CDR1 SGHRS and CDR2 YFSETQ. CDR3 in amino acids: CATSPRGQYNEKLFF. CDR3 in DNA: TGCGCCACCAGCCCCCGTGGACAGTATAATGAAAAACTGTTTTTT.

The rearrangement joins TRBV7-2 to TRBJ2-2; D unresolved. Germline V gene sequence: CDR1 SGHTA, CDR2 FQGNSA. Trimming stripped 1 base from V and 7 bases from J, with 7 bases between. CDR3 size: 13 residues. The chain's CDR3 is CASSLDGGGELFF. The CDR3 nucleotides read TGTGCCAGCAGCTTAGACGGTGGCGGGGAGCTGTTTTTT.

This clone was detected a few times. The V and J genes are TRBV2 and TRBJ1-6, with TRBD1 identical over 11 bases. The junction had 6 bases not matched to a gene; V was cut back by 2 bases and J by 9 bases. This CDR3 comprises 16 residues. The germline V gene has CDR1 SNHLY and CDR2 FYNNEI. CDR3 bases: TGTGCCAGCAGTGAATTCTGGGGACAGGGGGTTTCACCCCTCCACTTT. Translating it yields CASSEFWGQGVSPLHF. Full variable domain (outside the CDR3, taken from reference TRBV2 and TRBJ1-6): EPEVTQTPSHQVTQMGQEVILRCVPISNHLYFYWYRQILGQKVEFLVSFYNNEISEKSEIFDDQFSVERPDGSNFTLKIRSTKLEDSAMYFCASSEFWGQGVSPLHFGNGTRLTVT.

The rearrangement links TRBV5-1 to TRBJ1-4; no reliable D call. This CDR3 has 16 residues. Germline V gene lookup returns CDR1 SGHRS and CDR2 YFSETQ. Trimming cost V 0 bases and J 5 bases, with 14 bases left between them. CDR3 sequence reads: CASSLELSVMNEKLFF. CDR3 sequence (DNA): TGCGCCAGCAGCTTGGAATTGTCGGTTATGAATGAAAAACTGTTTTTT. Looking up the rest from reference TRBV5-1 and TRBJ1-4 gives the full variable domain: KAGVTQTPRYLIKTRGQQVTLSCSPISGHRSVSWYQQTPGQGLQFLFEYFSETQRNKGNFPGRFSGRQFSNSRSEMNVSTLELGDSALYLCASSLELSVMNEKLFFGSGTQLSVL.

The genes are TRBV5-6 and TRBJ2-7; 10 bases fit TRBD1. This CDR3 spans 14 amino acids. Germline trimming cut 4 bases from V and 2 bases from J; bases unmatched to any gene: 3. Germline V lookup: CDR1 SGHDT, CDR2 YYEEEE. Here the CDR3 DNA reads TGTGCCAGCAGCCTCGGACAGGGGGCCTACGAGCAGTACTTC. This encodes CASSLGQGAYEQYF.

This chain links TRBV5-1 with TRBJ2-5; 8 nucleotides match TRBD2. The V gene's germline CDR1 is SGHRS and CDR2 YFSETQ. This CDR3 region has 17 residues. V shed 3 bases and J 1 base; nucleotides not matched to a gene: 11. The CDR3 nucleotides are TGCGCCAGCAGCTCGGGACTAGGCGGGGAGAGCCAAGAGACCCAGTACTTC. This codes for CASSSGLGGESQETQYF. Drawing the rest from reference TRBV5-1 and TRBJ2-5, the complete variable domain is KAGVTQTPRYLIKTRGQQVTLSCSPISGHRSVSWYQQTPGQGLQFLFEYFSETQRNKGNFPGRFSGRQFSNSRSEMNVSTLELGDSALYLCASSSGLGGESQETQYFGPGTRLLVL.

V is TRBV10-2 and J is TRBJ1-6; 7 bases align to TRBD1. CDR1 is WSHSY, CDR2 SAAADI, per germline. J lost 12 bases, V lost 8 bases, and 7 bases had no gene match. The length of the CDR3 is 12 residues. CDR3 in amino acids: CASGGTAQPLHF. CDR3 bases: TGCGCCAGCGGGGGGACAGCCCAACCCCTCCACTTT.

The chain has TRBV20-1 and TRBJ2-5; D unclear. Trimming took 7 bases from V and 0 from J, leaving 6 bases between them. CDR3 length equals 11 residues. From germline, CDR1 is DFQATT and CDR2 SNEGSKA (reference sequence). CDR3 region: CSVLYQETQYF. DNA of the CDR3: TGCAGTGTCCTATACCAAGAGACCCAGTACTTC.